A selection of T cell receptor beta chains follows, all from one sample in a study of shared clonotypes between healthy human individuals. Assay used: immunoSEQ multiplex PCR; TCRdb lists only in-frame clones, some missing. The table has under 1,100,000 clones, around 76% seen once; the top ten hold around 1.5%. The sample was memory CD4+ T cells sorted from blood. These receptors came from a man aged 18-30 years in good health. Each CDR3 is given with its conserved first and last residue. A D gene is named only where the DNA matches it firmly. Rows may omit the clone size; those that give it use once, few, many or a size class.

j_gene: TRBJ2-7
abundance: .
v_gene: TRBV2
d_gene: TRBD1
CDR3nt: TGTGCCAGCAGTCCCACCAGGGGGAACTCCTACGAGCAGTACTTC
CDR3aa: CASSPTRGNSYEQYF

j_gene: TRBJ2-3
abundance: .
v_gene: TRBV11-2
d_gene: .
CDR3nt: TGTGCCAGCAGCTTAGAGGGGCTGGGCGATACGCAGTATTTT
CDR3aa: CASSLEGLGDTQYF

j_gene: TRBJ2-7
abundance: .
v_gene: TRBV5-1
d_gene: TRBD2
CDR3nt: TGCGCCAGCAGCTTGGTCCTAGCGGGAGGACAGCGCGAGCAGTACTTC
CDR3aa: CASSLVLAGGQREQYF

j_gene: TRBJ1-3
abundance: few
v_gene: TRBV5-5
d_gene: .
CDR3nt: TGTGCCAGCAGCGCACAAAACGGGTACTCTGGAAACACCATATATTTT
CDR3aa: CASSAQNGYSGNTIYF

j_gene: TRBJ1-2
abundance: few
v_gene: TRBV7-9
d_gene: .
CDR3nt: TGTGCCAGCAGCTTATCAGATGGCTACACCTTC
CDR3aa: CASSLSDGYTF

j_gene: TRBJ1-2
abundance: .
v_gene: TRBV7-2
d_gene: .
CDR3nt: TGTGCCAGCAGCTCCTCCCGGATCTCGGGGGACTATGGCTACACCTTC
CDR3aa: CASSSSRISGDYGYTF

j_gene: TRBJ2-3
abundance: .
v_gene: TRBV27
d_gene: .
CDR3nt: TGTGCCAGCATACGGATATTGAGGACAGATACGCAGTATTTT
CDR3aa: CASIRILRTDTQYF

j_gene: TRBJ2-1
abundance: few
v_gene: TRBV5-3
d_gene: TRBD2
CDR3nt: TGTGCCAGAAGTTACCCCGGGACTAGCGGCCATGAGCAGTTCTTC
CDR3aa: CARSYPGTSGHEQFF

j_gene: TRBJ2-7
abundance: .
v_gene: TRBV10-3
d_gene: .
CDR3nt: TGTGCCATCAGTGAGTCCGGGGCCCAGGGGGAGCAGTACTTC
CDR3aa: CAISESGAQGEQYF

j_gene: TRBJ2-3
abundance: .
v_gene: TRBV4-3
d_gene: .
CDR3nt: TGCGCCAGCAGCCAGAGAGTGCGCGGGGCTAGCACAGATACGCAGTATTTT
CDR3aa: CASSQRVRGASTDTQYF

j_gene: TRBJ2-7
abundance: .
v_gene: TRBV30
d_gene: TRBD1
CDR3nt: TGTGCCTGGGGTCCTAAAGGACAGGGCTACGAGCAGTACTTC
CDR3aa: CAWGPKGQGYEQYF

j_gene: TRBJ1-2
abundance: .
v_gene: TRBV6-5
d_gene: .
CDR3nt: TGTGCCAGCAGCCAATTAGGGGGGTTCTTCTATGGCTACACCTTC
CDR3aa: CASSQLGGFFYGYTF

j_gene: TRBJ2-7
abundance: .
v_gene: TRBV6-5
d_gene: .
CDR3nt: TGTGCCAGCCGCGGGGTTCAACGCTACGAGCAGTACTTC
CDR3aa: CASRGVQRYEQYF

j_gene: TRBJ2-3
abundance: .
v_gene: TRBV11-2
d_gene: .
CDR3nt: TGTGCCAGCAGCTCGGGCACAGATACGCAGTATTTT
CDR3aa: CASSSGTDTQYF

j_gene: TRBJ1-2
abundance: .
v_gene: TRBV19
d_gene: TRBD1
CDR3nt: TGTGCCAGTAGTATACCTGGGACAGCTGGTTATGGCTACACCTTC
CDR3aa: CASSIPGTAGYGYTF

j_gene: TRBJ1-6
abundance: .
v_gene: TRBV11-2
d_gene: TRBD1
CDR3nt: TGTGCCAGCAGTCCGGGACAGGATCGCATGAATTCACCCCTCCACTTT
CDR3aa: CASSPGQDRMNSPLHF

j_gene: TRBJ1-2
abundance: few
v_gene: TRBV18
d_gene: TRBD1
CDR3nt: TGTGCCAGTTCCGGACAGGCCTATGGCTACACCTTC
CDR3aa: CASSGQAYGYTF

j_gene: TRBJ1-6
abundance: .
v_gene: TRBV7-2
d_gene: .
CDR3nt: TGTGCCAGCAGACTGGGACATAATAATTCACCCCTCCACTTT
CDR3aa: CASRLGHNNSPLHF

j_gene: TRBJ2-3
abundance: .
v_gene: TRBV28
d_gene: TRBD2
CDR3nt: TGTGCCAGCAGCCTCATTCCTTATACCGGGACTAGCGGGGAAATTGCTAGCACAGATACGCAGTATTTT
CDR3aa: CASSLIPYTGTSGEIASTDTQYF

j_gene: TRBJ2-5
abundance: .
v_gene: TRBV5-1
d_gene: TRBD1
CDR3nt: TGCGCCAGCAGCTTGGCCGGGACAGGGACGGAGACCCAGTACTTC
CDR3aa: CASSLAGTGTETQYF

j_gene: TRBJ2-7
abundance: .
v_gene: TRBV6-1
d_gene: .
CDR3nt: TGTGCCAGCATGCTAGCCGTCAACTTTTTCGAGCAGTACTTC
CDR3aa: CASMLAVNFFEQYF

j_gene: TRBJ1-4
abundance: .
v_gene: TRBV30
d_gene: .
CDR3nt: TGTGCCTGGGGGCGAACAGGCTCAAATGAAAAACTGTTTTTT
CDR3aa: CAWGRTGSNEKLFF

j_gene: TRBJ1-2
abundance: .
v_gene: TRBV6-5
d_gene: .
CDR3nt: TGTGCCAGCAGTCACAACAGGGAGGGGGGCTATGGCTACACCTTC
CDR3aa: CASSHNREGGYGYTF

j_gene: TRBJ2-5
abundance: .
v_gene: TRBV6-1
d_gene: .
CDR3nt: TGTGCCAGCAGTGAAGCACCGAGCGGATCGACGCGGGAGACCCAGTACTTC
CDR3aa: CASSEAPSGSTRETQYF

j_gene: TRBJ2-5
abundance: .
v_gene: TRBV2
d_gene: TRBD1
CDR3nt: TGTGCCAGCACCCTCAACGGGGCAGGGGGCGGGGAGACCCAGTACTTC
CDR3aa: CASTLNGAGGGETQYF

j_gene: TRBJ2-1
abundance: .
v_gene: TRBV14
d_gene: TRBD2
CDR3nt: TGTGCCAGCAGCCACCGTATGACTAGCGGCTACAATGAGCAGTTCTTC
CDR3aa: CASSHRMTSGYNEQFF

j_gene: TRBJ2-2
abundance: .
v_gene: TRBV7-6
d_gene: .
CDR3nt: TGTGCCAGCAGCTCCGAGGGGAGCCGCGGCACCGGGGAGCTGTTTTTT
CDR3aa: CASSSEGSRGTGELFF

j_gene: TRBJ2-2
abundance: few
v_gene: TRBV27
d_gene: .
CDR3nt: TGTGCCAGCAGTTTTTGGGCCGGGACCCAGGGGACCGGGGAGCTGTTTTTT
CDR3aa: CASSFWAGTQGTGELFF

j_gene: TRBJ1-6
abundance: .
v_gene: TRBV7-9
d_gene: TRBD1
CDR3nt: TGTGCCAGCAGCTCGGGACAGGGGCTGAATTCACCCCTCCACTTT
CDR3aa: CASSSGQGLNSPLHF

j_gene: TRBJ2-4
abundance: .
v_gene: TRBV6-5
d_gene: .
CDR3nt: TGTGCCAGCAGTTCTGGGTCCGCGGGGAACATTCAGTACTTC
CDR3aa: CASSSGSAGNIQYF

j_gene: TRBJ1-4
abundance: .
v_gene: TRBV19
d_gene: .
CDR3nt: TGTGCCAGTAGTATAGATCCGCCGGGGAGGTCGAATGAAAAACTGTTTTTT
CDR3aa: CASSIDPPGRSNEKLFF

j_gene: TRBJ2-3
abundance: .
v_gene: TRBV6-5
d_gene: .
CDR3nt: TGTGCCAGCAGTAACATAGCGGAAGATACGCAGTATTTT
CDR3aa: CASSNIAEDTQYF

j_gene: TRBJ1-6
abundance: .
v_gene: TRBV10-3
d_gene: TRBD1
CDR3nt: TGTGCCATCAGTGAGGGGGGACAGGGGAAGGGTTCACCCCTCCACTTT
CDR3aa: CAISEGGQGKGSPLHF

j_gene: TRBJ2-3
abundance: few
v_gene: TRBV20-1
d_gene: .
CDR3nt: TGCAGTGCTAGCATGGGAGATACGCAGTATTTT
CDR3aa: CSASMGDTQYF

j_gene: TRBJ2-7
abundance: .
v_gene: TRBV13
d_gene: TRBD1
CDR3nt: TGTGCCAGCAGCCCCGGGACAGGGGCCGCATTTACCCTCTACGAGCAGTACTTC
CDR3aa: CASSPGTGAAFTLYEQYF

j_gene: TRBJ2-3
abundance: .
v_gene: TRBV2
d_gene: .
CDR3nt: TGTGCCAGCAGTCGGGACCGGTACACAGATACGCAGTATTTT
CDR3aa: CASSRDRYTDTQYF

j_gene: TRBJ2-7
abundance: .
v_gene: TRBV5-5
d_gene: .
CDR3nt: TGTGCCAGCAGCTGGGGGACCGCTAAAGCCTACGAGCAGTACTTC
CDR3aa: CASSWGTAKAYEQYF

j_gene: TRBJ2-7
abundance: few
v_gene: TRBV9
d_gene: TRBD2
CDR3nt: TGTGCCAGCAGCGTAGCTACAGGGGTGGCGGGGGGGCGAGAGCAGTACTTC
CDR3aa: CASSVATGVAGGREQYF

j_gene: TRBJ2-7
abundance: .
v_gene: TRBV5-1
d_gene: TRBD1
CDR3nt: TGCGCCAGCCGACAGGGGAGCTACGAGCAGTACTTC
CDR3aa: CASRQGSYEQYF

j_gene: TRBJ2-7
abundance: once
v_gene: TRBV7-8
d_gene: TRBD2
CDR3nt: TGTGCCAGCAGCCCCCGACTAGCGGGCACCTTTTACGAGCAGTACTTC
CDR3aa: CASSPRLAGTFYEQYF

j_gene: TRBJ1-6
abundance: .
v_gene: TRBV10-3
d_gene: .
CDR3nt: TGTGCCATCAGACCCGGGGGGACCGAAAATTCACCCCTCCACTTT
CDR3aa: CAIRPGGTENSPLHF

j_gene: TRBJ1-1
abundance: once
v_gene: TRBV6-6
d_gene: .
CDR3nt: TGTGCCAGCAGTTACCGGGCAGGATTGAACACTGAAGCTTTCTTT
CDR3aa: CASSYRAGLNTEAFF